This TCR beta chain was sequenced in a study of T cell changes during pregnancy in multiple sclerosis (dated by TCRdb to 2018 to 2020). As for the study more broadly: In women with multiple sclerosis, the researchers looked at how the T cell repertoire shifted as pregnancy progressed.

The library was obtained by the immunoSEQ multiplex PCR assay. Drawn from immuneACCESS, this table holds only the in-frame rearrangements with V and J called that TCRdb kept. Clones are partly lost; checked studies trace under half to an unresolved V gene and leave the rest unexplained. This sample lists approximately 18,000 clones; 84% were detected once. The top ten constitute about 9% of the sample. To note about this clone: Which antigen it targets is not known. The input lacks base qualities; no much larger clone sits a single base away.

The trim is 5 bases for V and 5 bases for J, with a gap of 6 bases between the germline ends. CDR1 and CDR2 were assigned from the germline V gene (reference sequence) as SEHNR and FQNEAQ. The CDR3 spans 11 residues, from the cysteine through the phenylalanine. Of all the DNA, just the CDR3 is kept, 33 bases in frame from base 1. Sequenced material: CD8+ T cells from peripheral blood mononuclear cells, taken in the second trimester of pregnancy. This chain is built from TRBV7-9 and TRBJ1-2; the D gene remains uncertain. This sequence was found in a female donor in good health, enrolled as a control in a pregnancy study. The bases are TGTGCCAGCAGCCCCTTGTATGGCTACACCTTC. Its translation reads: CASSPLYGYTF.